One T cell receptor (beta chain) is described in this entry. For every subset, genomic DNA was evenly distributed across several immunoSEQ plates. In the original analysis: There were no quality scores in the junction-only immunoSEQ sequences, so filtering differed. TCRdb keeps only in-frame clones here, not all; method: immunoSEQ multiplex PCR. V, J and clone size are those of that table, while D and trimming were read from the DNA. The sample holds approximately 1,500,000 clones; 95% to 99% are singletons and the top ten take around 0.45%. This sample is part of a study of shared clonotypes between healthy human individuals. CDR3 length: 14 residues. Germline assignment: CDR1 SGHAT and CDR2 FQNNGV. V dropped 3 bases and J dropped 0 bases, with 6 bases sitting between them. There were no recent acute infections or vaccinations among the donors, who were healthy HIV-negative adults. CD4+ cells underwent separation, giving CD45RA+ naive and CD45RA-negative memory subsets.

This TCR was recovered from a man aged 25-45 years in good health. Sequenced material: naive CD4+ T cells sorted from blood. As to subset: CD45RA+ positively selected. The chain links TRBV11-2 to TRBJ1-5; weak D call: TRBD1 (5 bases). CDR3 protein: CASSLTDSNQPQHF. The CDR3 DNA reads as TGTGCCAGCAGCTTGACAGATAGCAATCAGCCCCAGCATTTT.